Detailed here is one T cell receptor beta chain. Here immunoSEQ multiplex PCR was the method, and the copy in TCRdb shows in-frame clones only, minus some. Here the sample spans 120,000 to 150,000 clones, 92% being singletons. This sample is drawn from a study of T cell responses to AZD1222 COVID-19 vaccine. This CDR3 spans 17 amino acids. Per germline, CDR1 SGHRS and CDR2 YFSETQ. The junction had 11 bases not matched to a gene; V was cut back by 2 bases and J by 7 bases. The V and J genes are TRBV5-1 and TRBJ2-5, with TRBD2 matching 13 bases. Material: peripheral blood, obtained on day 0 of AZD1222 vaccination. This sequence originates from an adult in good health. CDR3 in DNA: TGCGCCAGCAGCTTTACTAGCGGGAGGGCCTTTCCGTCGACCCAGTACTTC. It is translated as CASSFTSGRAFPSTQYF.